This T cell receptor (beta chain) was recovered during a study of a mutant IDH1 vaccine in newly diagnosed glioma. In germline, CDR1 is GTSNPN, CDR2 SVGIG (reference sequence). CDR3 length: 12 residues. The time point was: week 47, end of study. Alongside topical imiquimod, each dose of vaccine comprised 300 ug of mutant IDH1 20-mer peptide. Across weeks 1, 3, 5, 7, 11, 15, 19 and 23, patients received a vaccination each time, eight in all. With regard to this clone: Its matching antigen is unknown. One end of the junction does not line up with germline, which may come from a read error.

Only in-frame clones appear in the TCRdb table, and some are missing; sequencing was by immunoSEQ multiplex PCR. Here the sample spans under 40,000 clones, around nine tenths being singletons. Whole-study results and caveats: With respect to changes in top peripheral T cell clonotypes, pseudoprogression seemed unrelated.

The rearrangement links TRBV30 to TRBJ1-1; D call uncertain. The sequencing used PBMCs, collected from a glioma patient whose treatment included an IDH1 peptide vaccine. This clonotype was obtained from a man in his forties with glioma. CDR3 sequence: CAWSRVLGLTNF. In DNA form, the CDR3 reads TGTGCCTGGAGTAGGGTCCTTGGGCTTACGAACTTT.